This paragraph covers one T cell receptor (beta chain) sequence. Its target is not known. The data were produced by immunoSEQ multiplex PCR, yet TCRdb's version contains in-frame clones alone and is incomplete. The sample lists tens of thousands of clones, 76% occurring once. The data stem from a study of CD4 T cells in relation to SARS-CoV-2 and coronaviruses. The unexposed donors gave CD4+ T cells in about 2011-2019, prior to COVID-19. The cells were cultured for 9 to 11 days before CD4+ T cells were isolated. Trimming took off 3 bases at V and 5 bases at J, with 8 bases between the two ends. The germline CDR1 and CDR2 sequences are SNHLY and FYNNEI. CDR3 length equals 13 residues.

This receptor was obtained from a human donor in good health. Sequencing was carried out using CD4+ T cells from PBMCs, cultured in vitro. V is TRBV2 and J is TRBJ1-5; possibly TRBD1 for D (5 bases). Here the CDR3 reads CASSEDTYQPQHF. The CDR3 region has the DNA TGTGCCAGCAGTGAGGACACGTATCAGCCCCAGCATTTT.